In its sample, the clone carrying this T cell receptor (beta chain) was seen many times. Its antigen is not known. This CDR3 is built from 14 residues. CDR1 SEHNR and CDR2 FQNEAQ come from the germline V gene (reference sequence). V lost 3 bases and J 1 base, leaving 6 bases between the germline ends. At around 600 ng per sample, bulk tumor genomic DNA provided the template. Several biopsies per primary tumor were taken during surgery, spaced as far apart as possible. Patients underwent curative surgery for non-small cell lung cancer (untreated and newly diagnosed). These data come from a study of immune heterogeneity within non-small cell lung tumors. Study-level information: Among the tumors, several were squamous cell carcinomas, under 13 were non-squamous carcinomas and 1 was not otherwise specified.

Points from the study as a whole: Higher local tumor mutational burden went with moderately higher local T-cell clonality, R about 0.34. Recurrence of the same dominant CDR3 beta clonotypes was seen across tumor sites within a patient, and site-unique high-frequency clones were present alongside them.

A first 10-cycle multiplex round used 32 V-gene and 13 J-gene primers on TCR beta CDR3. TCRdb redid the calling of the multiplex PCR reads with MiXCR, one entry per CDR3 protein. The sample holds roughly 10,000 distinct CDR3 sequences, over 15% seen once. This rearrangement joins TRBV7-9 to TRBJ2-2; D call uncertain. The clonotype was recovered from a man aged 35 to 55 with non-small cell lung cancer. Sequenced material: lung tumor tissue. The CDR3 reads CASSFNRNTGELFF. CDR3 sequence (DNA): TGTGCCAGCAGCTTTAACAGGAACACCGGGGAGCTGTTTTTT.